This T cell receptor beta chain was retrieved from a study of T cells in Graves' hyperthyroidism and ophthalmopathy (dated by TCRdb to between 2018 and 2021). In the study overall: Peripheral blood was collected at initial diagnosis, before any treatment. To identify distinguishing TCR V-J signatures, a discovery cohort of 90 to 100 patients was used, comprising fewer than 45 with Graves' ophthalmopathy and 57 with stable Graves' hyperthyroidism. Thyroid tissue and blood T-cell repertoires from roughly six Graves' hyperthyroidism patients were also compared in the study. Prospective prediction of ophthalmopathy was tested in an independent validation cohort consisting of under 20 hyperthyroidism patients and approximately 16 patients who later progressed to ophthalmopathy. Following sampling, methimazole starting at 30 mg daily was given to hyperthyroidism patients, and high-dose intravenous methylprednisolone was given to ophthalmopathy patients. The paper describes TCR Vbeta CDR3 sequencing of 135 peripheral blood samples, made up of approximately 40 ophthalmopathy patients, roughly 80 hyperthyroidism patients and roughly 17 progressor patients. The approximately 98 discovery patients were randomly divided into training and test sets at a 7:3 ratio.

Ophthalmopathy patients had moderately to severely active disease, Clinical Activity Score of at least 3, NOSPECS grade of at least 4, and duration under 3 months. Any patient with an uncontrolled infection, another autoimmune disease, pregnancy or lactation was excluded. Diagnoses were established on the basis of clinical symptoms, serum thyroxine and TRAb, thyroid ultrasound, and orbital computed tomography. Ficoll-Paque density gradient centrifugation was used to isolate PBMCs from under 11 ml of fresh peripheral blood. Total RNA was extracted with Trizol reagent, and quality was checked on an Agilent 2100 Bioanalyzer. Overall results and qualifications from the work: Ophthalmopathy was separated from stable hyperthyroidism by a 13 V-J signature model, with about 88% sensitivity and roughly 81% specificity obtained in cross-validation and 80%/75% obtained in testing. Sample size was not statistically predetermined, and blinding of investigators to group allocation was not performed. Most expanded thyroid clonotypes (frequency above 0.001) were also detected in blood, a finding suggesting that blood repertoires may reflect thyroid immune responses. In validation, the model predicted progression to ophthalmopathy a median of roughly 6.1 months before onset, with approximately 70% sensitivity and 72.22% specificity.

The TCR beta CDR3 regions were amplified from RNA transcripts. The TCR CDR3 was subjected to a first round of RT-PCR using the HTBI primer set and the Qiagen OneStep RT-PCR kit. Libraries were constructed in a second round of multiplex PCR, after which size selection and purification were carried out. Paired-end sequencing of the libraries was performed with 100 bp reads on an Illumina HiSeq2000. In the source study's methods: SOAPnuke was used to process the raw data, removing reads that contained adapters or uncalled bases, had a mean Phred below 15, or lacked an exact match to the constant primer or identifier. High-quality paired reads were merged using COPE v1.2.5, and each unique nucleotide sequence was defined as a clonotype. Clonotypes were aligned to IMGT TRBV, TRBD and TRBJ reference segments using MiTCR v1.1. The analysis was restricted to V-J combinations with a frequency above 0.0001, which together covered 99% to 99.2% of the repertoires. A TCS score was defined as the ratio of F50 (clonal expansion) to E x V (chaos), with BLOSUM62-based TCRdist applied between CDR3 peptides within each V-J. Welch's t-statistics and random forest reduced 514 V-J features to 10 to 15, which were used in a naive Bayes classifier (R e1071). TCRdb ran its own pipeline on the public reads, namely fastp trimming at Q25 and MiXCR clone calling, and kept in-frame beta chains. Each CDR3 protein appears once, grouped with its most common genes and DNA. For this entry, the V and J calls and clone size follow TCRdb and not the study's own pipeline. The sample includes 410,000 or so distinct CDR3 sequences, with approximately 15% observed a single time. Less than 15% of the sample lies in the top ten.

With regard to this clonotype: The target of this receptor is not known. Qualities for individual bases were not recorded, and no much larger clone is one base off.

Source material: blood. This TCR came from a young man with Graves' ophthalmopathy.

The base sequence is TGTGCCAGCAGCCACCGACTAGCGGGACACTACAATGAGCAGTTCTTC. Translation gives CASSHRLAGHYNEQFF. Rearrangement joined TRBV13 to TRBJ2-1; 11 central bases correspond to TRBD2. Spanning cysteine to phenylalanine, the CDR3 consists of 16 amino acids. Solely the CDR3 DNA is kept, with 48 bases framed from the first base. CDR1 is given as PRHDT and CDR2 as FYEKMQ, both from the germline V gene (reference sequence). Germline trimming: 5 bases from V, 3 bases from J; junction bases outside gene matches: 6.